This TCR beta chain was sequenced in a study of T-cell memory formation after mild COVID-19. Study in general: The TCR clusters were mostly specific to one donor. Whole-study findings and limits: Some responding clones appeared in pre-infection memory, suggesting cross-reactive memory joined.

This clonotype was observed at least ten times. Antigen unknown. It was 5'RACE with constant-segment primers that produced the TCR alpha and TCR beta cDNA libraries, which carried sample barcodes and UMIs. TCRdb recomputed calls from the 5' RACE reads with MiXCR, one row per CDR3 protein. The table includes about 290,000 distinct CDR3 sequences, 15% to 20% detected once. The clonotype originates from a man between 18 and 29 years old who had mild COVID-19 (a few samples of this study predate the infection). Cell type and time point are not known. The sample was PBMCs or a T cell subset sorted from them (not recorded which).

CDR3 sequence: CSASQGNTEAFF. CDR3 coding DNA: TGCAGTGCTAGCCAGGGGAACACTGAAGCTTTCTTT. The chain links TRBV20-1 to TRBJ1-1, with D possibly matching TRBD1 (5 bases). Germline values: CDR1 DFQATT, CDR2 SNEGSKA (reference sequence). CDR3 size: 12 residues. The V end lost 3 bases, the J end lost 1 base, and 6 bases lay between the germline ends.